This TCR beta chain was captured by sequencing in a study of blood T cell repertoires in COVID-19. Study summary: T cells, B-cell-depleted T cells, or PBMCs provided the cDNA or gDNA that served as material.

The repertoire was sequenced with immunoSEQ multiplex PCR; TCRdb's copy has only in-frame clones and lacks some. The data show about 250,000 clones, about nine tenths seen once. CDR1 is SGHTS, CDR2 YDEGEE, per germline. Between the trimmed V and J ends, which lost 4 bases and 6 bases, there was a span of 10 bases. This CDR3 is 12 amino acids long. Sequenced sample: PBMCs or T cells enriched from blood (not recorded which). The V call is TRBV5-8, the J call TRBJ1-1; TRBD1 is a possible D gene (5 bases). This clonotype originated in a man between 18 and 35 years old who had recovered from COVID-19. CDR3 DNA sequence: TGTGCCAGCAGCGGGTGGGGCTCTGAAGCTTTCTTT. As protein: CASSGWGSEAFF.